The 12 T cell receptor beta chains in this list originate from one sample, sequenced in a study of T cell responses to AZD1222 COVID-19 vaccine. Sequenced by immunoSEQ multiplex PCR; TCRdb stores in-frame clones only, minus some. The sample comprises about 120,000 clones, about 90% of which are singletons, and roughly 9.8% rests with the top ten. Source: peripheral blood, taken on day 0 of AZD1222 vaccination. These receptors all stem from an adult in good health.

This chain links TRBV6-5 with TRBJ2-7; no firm D call. Germline lookup yields CDR1 MNHEY and CDR2 SVGAGI. The CDR3 is made up of 11 amino acids. V was clipped by 8 bases and J by 4 bases, with 9 bases between them. This CDR3 reads CASGSSYEQYF. For the CDR3, the DNA is TGTGCCAGCGGAAGTAGTTACGAGCAGTACTTC.

The V gene is TRBV6-2 or TRBV6-3, the J gene TRBJ2-7; D may be TRBD1 (5 bases). With 0 bases removed from V and 0 bases from J, the gap between germline ends came to 21 bases. This CDR3 contains 19 residues. The germline V gene encodes CDR1 MNHEY and CDR2 SVGEGT. The CDR3 sequence: CASSYSSAGPWISSYEQYF. The CDR3, as DNA: TGTGCCAGCAGTTACTCCAGCGCAGGGCCCTGGATAAGCTCCTACGAGCAGTACTTC.

V usage is TRBV29-1 and J usage is TRBJ1-3; D not certain. The CDR3 is 14 amino acids. The germline V gene has CDR1 SQVTM and CDR2 ANQGSEA. The ends were cut back, 6 bases at V and 0 bases at J, with 12 bases in the middle. Written as DNA, the CDR3 is TGCAGCGTGGTCAAAGGGTTCTCTGGAAACACCATATATTTT. This sequence encodes CSVVKGFSGNTIYF.

CDR3 protein: CASSQLGPYEQYF. CDR3 bases: TGTGCCAGCAGCCAGCTTGGGCCCTACGAGCAGTACTTC. The rearrangement joins TRBV7-9 to TRBJ2-7; D call uncertain. Trimming took off 5 bases at V and 2 bases at J, with 10 bases between the two ends. CDR3 length equals 13 residues. CDR1 and CDR2 from the germline V gene are SEHNR and FQNEAQ (reference sequence). Full variable domain (rest looked up from reference TRBV7-9 and TRBJ2-7): DTGVSQNPRHKITKRGQNVTFRCDPISEHNRLYWYRQTLGQGPEFLTYFQNEAQLEKSRLLSDRFSAERPKGSFSTLEIQRTEQGDSAMYLCASSQLGPYEQYFGPGTRLTVT.

This chain joins TRBV11-3 and TRBJ1-4; 10 bases line up with TRBD1. The germline CDR1 and CDR2 sequences are SGHNT and YENEEA. The CDR3 has 14 residues. V lost 3 bases to trimming and J lost 10 bases; unmatched junction nucleotides: 5. The CDR3 region has the DNA TGTGCCAGCAGCTTCGGACAGGGGGGGGTAAAACTGTTTTTT. It yields the protein CASSFGQGGVKLFF.

The DNA for the CDR3 is TGTGCCAGCAGTGAAAGTTTAACTCCCTACGAGCAGTACTTC. Translated: CASSESLTPYEQYF. This sequence joins TRBV2 and TRBJ2-7; D gene ambiguous. Germline lookup yields CDR1 SNHLY and CDR2 FYNNEI. The V and J ends lost 2 bases and 2 bases respectively, with 10 bases between them. The CDR3 runs 14 residues.

This clone appeared once. V usage is TRBV24-1 and J usage is TRBJ2-1; D perhaps matches TRBD2 (6 bases). V gave up 6 bases and J gave up 10 bases, with 12 bases separating them. This CDR3 is 12 amino acids long. The germline V gene encodes CDR1 KGHDR and CDR2 SFDVKD. The CDR3 here is CATSTEGLEQFF. The CDR3 DNA reads as TGTGCCACCAGTACGGAGGGTCTCGAGCAGTTCTTC.

With respect to this clone: Other DNA variants within this sample encode the same CDR3. The chain links TRBV9 to TRBJ2-3; no firm D call. This CDR3 contains 14 residues. The germline V gene encodes CDR1 SGDLS and CDR2 YYNGEE. V was cut by 0 bases and J by 1 base, with 6 bases left in between. In DNA form, the CDR3 reads TGTGCCAGCAGCGTAGCTCCAGGCACAGATACGCAGTATTTT. It yields the protein CASSVAPGTDTQYF.

Only a few counts were recorded for this clone. DNA of the CDR3: TGTGCCAGCAGCCCAACCGGTGGCAGGGGTAATTCACCCCTCCACTTT. This sequence encodes CASSPTGGRGNSPLHF. V and J are TRBV7-8 and TRBJ1-6; maybe TRBD1 (6 bases). The CDR3 length is 16 residues. The V end lost 5 bases, the J end lost 6 bases, and 17 bases lay between the germline ends. CDR1 and CDR2 (germline): SGHVS, FQNEAQ.

The CDR3 nucleotides are TGTGCCAGCAGCCCAGACGTCCGCGAGACCCAGTACTTC. Residues: CASSPDVRETQYF. V is TRBV28 and J is TRBJ2-5; the D is unclear. V was trimmed by 6 bases and J by 5 bases, leaving 13 bases between them. CDR1 and CDR2 from the germline V gene are MDHEN and SYDVKM. The length of the CDR3 is 13 residues.

This rearrangement joins TRBV7-9 to TRBJ2-7; 9 bases map to TRBD1. CDR1 is SEHNR and CDR2 is FQNEAQ in the germline V gene (reference sequence). With 5 bases clipped from V and 6 bases from J, the junction kept 14 bases outside the gene matches. The CDR3 totals 16 residues. CDR3 nucleotide sequence: TGTGCCAGCAGCCCTAGAGGGGGGGACAGGGTTGTCGAGCAGTACTTC. Protein: CASSPRGGDRVVEQYF.

The V call is TRBV6-5, the J call TRBJ2-2; no reliable D call. The germline gives CDR1 MNHEY, CDR2 SVGAGI. V lost 7 bases, J lost 5 bases, and 11 bases lay in between. There are 13 residues in the CDR3. The CDR3 reads CASTVDRTGELFF. CDR3 sequence (DNA): TGTGCCAGCACCGTAGACCGGACCGGGGAGCTGTTTTTT.